Listed below are T cell receptor beta chains from one sample, sequenced in a study of cytomegalovirus exposure and HLA in healthy donors. Libraries were prepared by immunoSEQ multiplex PCR; TCRdb keeps only in-frame clonotypes and omits some of them. This table holds 95,000 to 150,000 clones, 80% to 90% found once. Sample: PBMCs. The origin of the receptors is a man aged 40-55 years in good health and CMV-seronegative. Both conserved end residues are part of each CDR3. A D gene is named only where the DNA matches it firmly. Expanded clones are given a class, and other clones once, few, many or no size at all.

J,V,size,D,CDR3,DNA
TRBJ2-3,TRBV28,-,TRBD2,CASSPLWGGADTQYF,TGTGCCAGCAGCCCCCTTTGGGGAGGGGCAGATACGCAGTATTTT
TRBJ2-1,TRBV9,-,TRBD2,CASSVSGSSYNEQFF,TGTGCCAGCAGCGTTAGCGGGAGCTCTTACAATGAGCAGTTCTTC
TRBJ1-3,TRBV28,once,-,CASSFNSGNTIYF,TGTGCCAGCAGTTTTAACTCTGGAAACACCATATATTTT
TRBJ2-7,TRBV11-2,-,TRBD1,CASSDRDRAAYEQYF,TGTGCCAGCAGTGACCGGGACAGGGCTGCATACGAGCAGTACTTC
TRBJ2-5,TRBV29-1,-,TRBD1,CSVDHGQGTETQYF,TGCAGCGTTGACCATGGACAGGGCACTGAGACCCAGTACTTC
TRBJ2-1,TRBV23-1,-,-,CASSQRLDSEGEQSRYNEQFF,TGCGCCAGCAGTCAACGACTGGACTCTGAGGGGGAACAATCACGGTACAATGAGCAGTTCTTC
TRBJ2-2,TRBV14,-,-,CASSRIQGTGELFF,TGTGCCAGCAGCCGAATCCAGGGTACCGGGGAGCTGTTTTTT
TRBJ1-2,TRBV5-1,few,-,CASSFGVSGGYYTF,TGCGCCAGCAGCTTTGGGGTCTCGGGAGGGTACTACACCTTC
TRBJ2-1,TRBV18,-,-,CASSPPQGQVNEQFF,TGTGCCAGCTCACCACCGCAGGGGCAGGTAAATGAGCAGTTCTTC
TRBJ2-7,TRBV21-1,-,-,CASSAGRQPYEQYF,TGTGCCAGCAGCGCTGGGCGACAGCCGTACGAGCAGTACTTC
TRBJ2-1,TRBV5-1,-,TRBD2,CASSPIRAGGPGSEQFF,TGCGCCAGCAGTCCAATACGTGCGGGAGGCCCCGGCAGTGAGCAGTTCTTC
TRBJ2-2,TRBV18,-,TRBD2,CASSPRTSVNTGELFF,TGTGCCAGCTCACCACGGACTAGCGTTAACACCGGGGAGCTGTTTTTT
TRBJ1-4,TRBV14,-,-,CASSQYSNEKLFF,TGTGCCAGCAGCCAATACAGCAATGAAAAACTGTTTTTT
TRBJ1-4,TRBV10-3,-,-,CAIRGPGAGDEKLFF,TGTGCCATCAGAGGACCCGGGGCAGGGGATGAAAAACTGTTTTTT
TRBJ2-7,TRBV5-8,-,TRBD2,CASSLGLAGHEQYF,TGTGCCAGCAGCTTGGGGCTAGCGGGGCACGAGCAGTACTTC
TRBJ1-1,TRBV9,-,-,CASSAGGNTEAFF,TGTGCCAGCAGCGCCGGGGGGAACACTGAAGCTTTCTTT
TRBJ1-1,TRBV29-1,-,-,CSVEGGMRPGTEAFF,TGCAGCGTTGAAGGGGGAATGAGGCCAGGGACTGAAGCTTTCTTT
TRBJ1-1,TRBV4-3,-,-,CASSQDVGSNTEAFF,TGCGCCAGCAGCCAAGATGTGGGCTCGAACACTGAAGCTTTCTTT
TRBJ1-2,TRBV19,-,TRBD1,CASSIIQTGGVSYTF,TGTGCCAGTAGTATAATTCAGACAGGGGGAGTAAGCTACACCTTC
TRBJ1-1,TRBV18,-,-,CASSRGGNTEAFF,TGTGCCAGCTCACGGGGGGGGAACACTGAAGCTTTCTTT
TRBJ1-5,TRBV20-1,-,TRBD1,CSAGQVDCQHF,TGCAGTGCGGGACAGGTTGATTGCCAGCATTTT
TRBJ2-7,TRBV5-1,-,-,CASSLGAASYEQYF,TGCGCCAGCAGCTTGGGCGCCGCTTCCTACGAGCAGTACTTC
TRBJ1-4,TRBV19,-,-,CASRDGGYNEKLFF,TGTGCCAGTAGGGACGGAGGTTATAATGAAAAACTGTTTTTT
TRBJ2-7,TRBV27,-,TRBD2,CASTRVAGAKTYEQYF,TGTGCCAGCACCCGGGTAGCGGGCGCGAAGACCTACGAGCAGTACTTC
TRBJ2-5,TRBV5-1,-,-,CASSPAGVPTRETQYF,TGCGCCAGCAGCCCCGCCGGGGTTCCTACCCGAGAGACCCAGTACTTC
TRBJ2-3,TRBV18,-,TRBD2,CASSPQGTSGGSDTQYF,TGTGCCAGCTCACCGCAGGGGACTAGCGGGGGGTCAGATACGCAGTATTTT
TRBJ2-1,TRBV5-1,once,TRBD2,CASSTAPLAGGYNEQFF,TGCGCCAGCAGCACGGCACCCCTAGCGGGGGGCTACAATGAGCAGTTCTTC
TRBJ2-5,TRBV4-3,few,TRBD2,CASSQDRTSGATQYF,TGCGCCAGCAGCCAAGATAGGACTAGCGGGGCCACCCAGTACTTC
TRBJ1-1,TRBV19,-,-,CASSTGLQNTEAFF,TGTGCCAGTAGTACGGGACTTCAGAACACTGAAGCTTTCTTT
TRBJ1-1,TRBV4-3,-,-,CASSLDGVRGTEAFF,TGCGCCAGCAGCCTTGATGGGGTTCGGGGGACTGAAGCTTTCTTT
TRBJ2-5,TRBV29-1,-,-,CSVEDIRASWETQYF,TGCAGCGTTGAAGATATCAGGGCTTCGTGGGAGACCCAGTACTTC
TRBJ2-3,TRBV30,-,-,CAWVRGSADTQYF,TGTGCCTGGGTCAGGGGTTCGGCAGATACGCAGTATTTT
TRBJ2-7,TRBV16,-,-,CASSHRPHYEQYF,TGTGCCAGCAGCCACAGGCCCCACTACGAGCAGTACTTC
TRBJ2-1,TRBV5-4,once,TRBD1,CASMRDRGYNEQFF,TGTGCCAGCATGAGGGACAGGGGCTACAATGAGCAGTTCTTC
TRBJ1-2,TRBV9,-,-,CASSVASIGNYGYTF,TGTGCCAGCAGCGTAGCGAGTATCGGTAACTATGGCTACACCTTC
TRBJ1-5,TRBV10-2,-,TRBD1,CASRPGQGGNQPQHF,TGCGCCAGCAGGCCCGGACAGGGGGGCAATCAGCCCCAGCATTTT
TRBJ1-2,TRBV9,-,-,CASSVAQDGYTF,TGTGCCAGCAGCGTAGCACAGGATGGCTACACCTTC
TRBJ2-2,TRBV14,-,-,CASSLKGGTGELFF,TGTGCCAGCAGCCTGAAAGGGGGAACCGGGGAGCTGTTTTTT
TRBJ1-5,TRBV19,-,-,CASSINPDNQPQHF,TGTGCCAGTAGTATTAACCCAGATAATCAGCCCCAGCATTTT
TRBJ2-5,TRBV4-3,-,-,CASSQDAQSQETQYF,TGCGCCAGCAGCCAAGATGCCCAGTCACAAGAGACCCAGTACTTC
TRBJ2-7,TRBV7-2,-,TRBD2,CASSSSGSRPEQYF,TGTGCCAGCAGCTCCAGCGGGAGTAGGCCCGAGCAGTACTTC
TRBJ1-4,TRBV27,few,-,CASTNVRGKLFF,TGTGCCAGCACCAACGTCCGGGGAAAACTGTTTTTT
TRBJ2-5,TRBV18,once,-,CASAVGSQETQYF,TGTGCCAGCGCAGTCGGGTCCCAAGAGACCCAGTACTTC
TRBJ1-1,TRBV28,-,-,CASTPGTATNTEAFF,TGTGCCAGCACCCCGGGAACAGCCACGAACACTGAAGCTTTCTTT